Below, 21 T cell receptor beta chains from the same sample are listed, as sequenced in a study of blood T cell repertoires in COVID-19. Data came from immunoSEQ multiplex PCR; TCRdb stores just in-frame clones and leaves some out. Counted here are tens of thousands of clones, about 81% occurring once; the ten biggest clones make up about 15%. Material: peripheral blood. The receptors were sampled from an elderly man with acute or convalescent COVID-19.

This sequence joins TRBV2 and TRBJ2-1, with TRBD2 matching over 13 bases. The ends lost 6 bases at V and 8 bases at J; junction bases unmatched: 4. CDR1 and CDR2 from the germline V gene are SNHLY and FYNNEI. This CDR3 contains 14 residues. In DNA form, the CDR3 reads TGTGCCAGCAGAGAAACTAGCGGGAGGGATGAGCAGTTCTTC. Protein sequence: CASRETSGRDEQFF.

This clone showed up just once. The chain employs TRBV5-1 and TRBJ1-1; no definite D call. The ends were cut back, 0 bases at V and 5 bases at J, with 11 bases in the middle. Germline CDR1 and CDR2: SGHRS and YFSETQ. The CDR3 is made up of 14 amino acids. The chain's CDR3 is CASSLVAEETEAFF. DNA of the CDR3: TGCGCCAGCAGCTTGGTAGCAGAGGAAACTGAAGCTTTCTTT.

Only a few counts were recorded for this clone. V usage is TRBV6-5 and J usage is TRBJ2-1; 8 bases fit TRBD2. CDR1 MNHEY and CDR2 SVGAGI come from the germline V gene. There are 11 residues in the CDR3. Unmatched junction bases numbered 1, after V lost 8 bases and J lost 7 bases. The CDR3 sequence is CASPGGNEQFF. In nucleotides, the CDR3 is TGTGCCAGCCCGGGAGGGAATGAGCAGTTCTTC.

The rearrangement joins TRBV5-1 to TRBJ2-2, with D possibly being TRBD2 (6 bases). With 0 bases removed from V and 0 bases from J, the gap between germline ends came to 12 bases. CDR1 SGHRS and CDR2 YFSETQ come from the germline V gene. This CDR3 spans 17 amino acids. The CDR3 nucleotides read TGCGCCAGCAGCTTGGCCGGGGGACTGACGAACACCGGGGAGCTGTTTTTT. Translation gives CASSLAGGLTNTGELFF.

The rearrangement links TRBV18 to TRBJ1-1, with a tentative D call TRBD1 (5 bases). The CDR3 spans 15 residues. The germline V gene has CDR1 KGHSH and CDR2 LQKENI. V was pared by 6 bases and J by 5 bases, with 19 bases between. The CDR3 sequence: CASSYTGSGETEAFF. The CDR3 DNA reads TGTGCCAGCTCCTACACGGGGTCGGGGGAGACTGAAGCTTTCTTT.

CDR3 nucleotides: TGTGCCAGCAGCTTAGCGGGCAGATTTTATGGCTACACCTTC. Translating gives CASSLAGRFYGYTF. J is TRBJ1-2 and V is TRBV7-8, with D unresolved. The germline gives CDR1 SGHVS, CDR2 FQNEAQ. The V end lost 0 bases, the J end lost 5 bases, and 10 bases lay between the germline ends. CDR3 size: 14 residues.

This chain connects TRBV3-1 (or the pseudogene TRBV3-2) to TRBJ2-7; 11 bases line up with TRBD2. The ends lost 5 bases at V and 2 bases at J; junction bases unmatched: 5. Germline V gene sequence: CDR1 LGHDT, CDR2 YNNKEL (reference sequence). CDR3 length equals 15 residues. For the CDR3, the DNA is TGTGCCAGCAGCGAGGGGACTAGCGGAGCCTACGAGCAGTACTTC. Protein sequence: CASSEGTSGAYEQYF.

The chain employs TRBV6-5 and TRBJ2-3; 7 bases align to TRBD1. The germline V gene encodes CDR1 MNHEY and CDR2 SVGAGI. V lost 7 bases and J lost 6; bases outside the gene matches: 13. The CDR3 consists of 15 residues. The CDR3 DNA sequence: TGTGCCAGCAACCTCTCCGTTAACAGGGGTGATACGCAGTATTTT. Its translation: CASNLSVNRGDTQYF.

In DNA form, the CDR3 reads TGTGCCAGCTCACCACAGGGAACAGGGGACTATGGCTACACCTTC. Protein sequence: CASSPQGTGDYGYTF. The chain combines TRBV18 with TRBJ1-2, with 7 bases identical to TRBD1. CDR3 length: 15 residues. Trimming took 1 base from V and 3 from J; bases not matched to a gene: 5. CDR1 and CDR2 (germline): KGHSH, LQKENI.

V usage is TRBV11-3 and J usage is TRBJ2-7; 12 nucleotides agree with TRBD2. The V gene's germline CDR1 is SGHNT and CDR2 YENEEA. The CDR3 runs to 17 residues. Trimming removed 4 bases from V and 1 base from J; junction bases left unmatched: 8. The CDR3 nucleotides are TGTGCCAGCAGCTCCTGGACTAGCGGGGAACCGTCCTACGAGCAGTACTTC. Translated: CASSSWTSGEPSYEQYF.

This chain links TRBV18 with TRBJ1-1; 8 nucleotides line up with TRBD1. Per germline, CDR1 KGHSH and CDR2 LQKENI. V shed 0 bases and J 5 bases; nucleotides not matched to a gene: 14. The length of the CDR3 is 18 residues. The CDR3 nucleotides are TGTGCCAGCTCACCACCCCAACCCCCAGGGGGCGCAAAGACTGAAGCTTTCTTT. Protein product: CASSPPQPPGGAKTEAFF.

Only a few counts were recorded for this clone. J is TRBJ2-7 and V is TRBV5-1; 8 bases match TRBD2. Germline-derived CDR1 and CDR2 are SGHRS and YFSETQ. The CDR3 length is 16 residues. Unmatched junction bases numbered 10, after V lost 1 base and J lost 4 bases. The CDR3 sequence is CASSLPGLGLGYEQYF. CDR3 DNA sequence: TGCGCCAGCAGCTTGCCGGGACTAGGCCTGGGATACGAGCAGTACTTC.

CDR3 protein: CASSLRPRNQPQHF. Written as DNA, the CDR3 is TGTGCCAGCAGCTTAAGGCCCAGGAATCAGCCCCAGCATTTT. The gene calls are TRBV7-8 and TRBJ1-5; D is ambiguous. Looked up from germline, CDR1 is SGHVS and CDR2 is FQNEAQ. V gave up 2 bases and J gave up 4 bases, with 9 bases separating them. The CDR3 is 14 residues long. Filled out from reference TRBV7-8 and TRBJ1-5, the complete variable domain reads GAGVSQSPRYKVAKRGQDVALRCDPISGHVSLFWYQQALGQGPEFLTYFQNEAQLDKSGLPSDRFFAERPEGSVSTLKIQRTQQEDSAVYLCASSLRPRNQPQHFGDGTRLSIL.

The genes are TRBV5-5 and TRBJ1-2; TRBD1 agrees at 11 bases. The length of the CDR3 is 19 residues. Trimming at V came to 4 bases and at J to 0 bases, leaving 14 bases not matched to a gene. Per the germline V gene, CDR1 is SGHKS and CDR2 is YYEKEE (reference sequence). The CDR3 region is CASSLWTGGFQNANYGYTF. Written as DNA, the CDR3 is TGTGCCAGCAGCCTATGGACAGGGGGCTTTCAAAACGCTAACTATGGCTACACCTTC.

The chain has TRBV6-4 and TRBJ2-3; 13 bases map to TRBD2. This CDR3 is 17 amino acids long. Germline V gene sequence: CDR1 MRHNA, CDR2 SNTAGT. V shed 4 bases and J 3 bases; nucleotides not matched to a gene: 7. The CDR3 DNA sequence: TGTGCCAGCAGTGGGGACCTGGGACTAGCGGGAACAGATACGCAGTATTTT. This codes for CASSGDLGLAGTDTQYF.

V and J are TRBV9 and TRBJ1-6; tentatively, D is TRBD1 (6 bases). The CDR3 contains 14 residues. With 4 bases removed from V and 7 bases from J, the gap between germline ends came to 12 bases. The V gene's germline CDR1 is SGDLS and CDR2 YYNGEE. The CDR3 spells CASSFDRNNSPLHF. The CDR3 bases are TGTGCCAGCAGCTTTGACAGGAACAATTCACCCCTCCACTTT. Full variable domain (rest looked up from reference TRBV9 and TRBJ1-6): DSGVTQTPKHLITATGQRVTLRCSPRSGDLSVYWYQQSLDQGLQFLIQYYNGEERAKGNILERFSAQQFPDLHSELNLSSLELGDSALYFCASSFDRNNSPLHFGNGTRLTVT.

This chain uses TRBV3-1 (or the pseudogene TRBV3-2) with TRBJ2-5, with D maybe TRBD2 (6 bases). The germline V and J ends were trimmed by 7 bases and 1 base, with 13 bases remaining between them. Germline CDR1 LGHDT, CDR2 YNNKEL (reference sequence). The CDR3 loop spans 14 amino acids. The CDR3 loop reads CASTRGSVQETQYF. The CDR3 DNA sequence: TGTGCCAGCACCCGGGGGTCCGTCCAAGAGACCCAGTACTTC.

This clone was picked up a small number of times. The rearrangement joins TRBV19 to TRBJ1-4, with TRBD1 matching 9 bases. With V trimmed by 5 bases and J by 4 bases, 5 bases remained unmatched. CDR3 length: 15 residues. Germline V gene sequence: CDR1 LNHDA, CDR2 SQIVND (reference sequence). The CDR3 coding sequence is TGTGCCAGTAGTGCACCGGGACAGGGTAATGAAAAACTGTTTTTT. Translation: CASSAPGQGNEKLFF.

V is TRBV4-2 and J is TRBJ1-1; 9 bases map to TRBD1. V trimming: 4 bases; J trimming: 3 bases; junction bases outside the gene matches: 6. The V gene's germline CDR1 is LGHNA and CDR2 YNFKEQ. The CDR3 spans 15 residues. The CDR3 DNA reads as TGTGCCAGCAGCCGAGCGGGACAGGGAGACACTGAAGCTTTCTTT. It translates to CASSRAGQGDTEAFF.

V usage is TRBV6-5 and J usage is TRBJ1-1; D gene unclear. CDR1 and CDR2 from the germline V gene are MNHEY and SVGAGI. Deletions cut 2 bases from V and 5 bases from J, with 12 bases between. The CDR3 loop spans 14 amino acids. CDR3 DNA: TGTGCCAGCAGTTACGTCCATGGGAGTACTGAAGCTTTCTTT. Encoded protein: CASSYVHGSTEAFF.

The V call is TRBV7-9, the J call TRBJ2-3, with a weak D call TRBD2 (5 bases). The germline V gene has CDR1 SEHNR and CDR2 FQNEAQ (reference sequence). V lost 2 bases and J 1 base, leaving 13 bases between the germline ends. The CDR3 covers 16 residues. The CDR3 sequence: CASSLPRTLGTDTQYF. The CDR3 DNA reads TGTGCCAGCAGCTTACCCCGGACTCTAGGCACAGATACGCAGTATTTT.